The clone carrying this T cell receptor (beta chain) has a handful of counts. Its target is not known. cDNA molecules carried unique molecular identifiers, and template switching added a universal primer site. TCRdb recomputed calls from the 5' RACE reads with MiXCR, one row per CDR3 protein. The table records more than 1.5 million distinct CDR3 sequences, around a third of them present only once. This entry belongs to a study of identical twins. Points from the study as a whole: Low generation-probability sequences were in excess among twin-shared out-of-frame alpha sequences. Findings came from cross-sectional statistics, without long-term follow-up of donors.

The CDR3 runs 14 residues. Germline trimming cut 0 bases from V and 11 bases from J; bases unmatched to any gene: 10. Germline CDR1 is SQVTM and CDR2 is ANQGSEA. The chain recombines TRBV29-1 with TRBJ2-4; 7 positions agree with TRBD1. Sample: cord blood. The sequence came from a newborn girl in good health. The CDR3 region is CSVEEVGGNYLQYF. CDR3 nucleotide sequence: TGCAGCGTTGAAGAGGTAGGGGGCAATTATCTTCAGTACTTC.